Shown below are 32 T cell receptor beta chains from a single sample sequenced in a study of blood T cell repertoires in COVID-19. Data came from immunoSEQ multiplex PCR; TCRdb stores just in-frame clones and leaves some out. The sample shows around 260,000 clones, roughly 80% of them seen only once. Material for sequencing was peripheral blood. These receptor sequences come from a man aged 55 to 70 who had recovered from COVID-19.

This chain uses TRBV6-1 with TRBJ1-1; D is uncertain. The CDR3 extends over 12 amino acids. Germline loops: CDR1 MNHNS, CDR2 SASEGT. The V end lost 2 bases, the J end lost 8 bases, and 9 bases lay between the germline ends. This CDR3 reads CASSENREEAFF. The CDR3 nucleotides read TGTGCCAGCAGTGAAAACAGAGAAGAAGCTTTCTTT.

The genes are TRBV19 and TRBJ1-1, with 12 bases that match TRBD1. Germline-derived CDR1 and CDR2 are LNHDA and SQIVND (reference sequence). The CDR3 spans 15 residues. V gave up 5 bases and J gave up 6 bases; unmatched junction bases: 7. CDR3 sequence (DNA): TGTGCCAGTAGTGGGCCGGGACAGGGGGCGGCTGAAGCTTTCTTT. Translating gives CASSGPGQGAAEAFF. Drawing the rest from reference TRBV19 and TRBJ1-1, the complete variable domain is DGGITQSPKYLFRKEGQNVTLSCEQNLNHDAMYWYRQDPGQGLRLIYYSQIVNDFQKGDIAEGYSVSREKKESFPLTVTSAQKNPTAFYLCASSGPGQGAAEAFFGQGTRLTVV.

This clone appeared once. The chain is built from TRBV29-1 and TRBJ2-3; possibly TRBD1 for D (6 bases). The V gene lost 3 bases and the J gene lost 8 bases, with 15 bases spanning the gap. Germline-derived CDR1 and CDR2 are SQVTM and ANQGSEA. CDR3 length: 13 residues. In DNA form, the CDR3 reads TGCAGCGTTGAGGTACAGGGTCAAGGTACGCAGTATTTT. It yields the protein CSVEVQGQGTQYF.

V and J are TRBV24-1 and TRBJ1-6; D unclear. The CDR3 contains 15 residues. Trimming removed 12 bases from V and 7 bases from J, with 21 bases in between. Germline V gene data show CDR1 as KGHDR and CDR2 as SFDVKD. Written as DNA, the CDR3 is TGTGCCCCCCGCGCGAGGGTGTACATGAATTCACCCCTCCACTTT. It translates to CAPRARVYMNSPLHF.

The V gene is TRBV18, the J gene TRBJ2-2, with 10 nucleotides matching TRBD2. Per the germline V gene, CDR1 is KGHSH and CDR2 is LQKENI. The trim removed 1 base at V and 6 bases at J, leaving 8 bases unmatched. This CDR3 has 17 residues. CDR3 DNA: TGTGCCAGCTCACCACAACTAGCGGGGATTCAAGCCGGGGAGCTGTTTTTT. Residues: CASSPQLAGIQAGELFF.

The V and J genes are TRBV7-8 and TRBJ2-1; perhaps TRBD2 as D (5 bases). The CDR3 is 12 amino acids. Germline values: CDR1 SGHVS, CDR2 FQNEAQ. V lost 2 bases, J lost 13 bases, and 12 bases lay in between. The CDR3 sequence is CASSLQLSGQFF. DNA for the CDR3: TGTGCCAGCAGCTTACAACTATCGGGACAGTTCTTC.

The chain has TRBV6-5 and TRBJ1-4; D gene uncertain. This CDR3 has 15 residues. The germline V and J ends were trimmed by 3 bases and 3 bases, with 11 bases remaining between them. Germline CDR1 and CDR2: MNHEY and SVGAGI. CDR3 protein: CASSYRWSSNEKLFF. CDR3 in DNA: TGTGCCAGCAGTTATAGATGGTCTTCTAATGAAAAACTGTTTTTT.

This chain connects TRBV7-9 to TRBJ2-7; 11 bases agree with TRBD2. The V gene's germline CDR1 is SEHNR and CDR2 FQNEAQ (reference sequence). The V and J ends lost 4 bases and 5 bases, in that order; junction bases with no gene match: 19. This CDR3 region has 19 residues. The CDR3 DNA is TGTGCCAGCAGCTCCCCTCGGGGGCTAGCGGGAGGTATTGCCGACGAGCAGTACTTC. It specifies CASSSPRGLAGGIADEQYF.

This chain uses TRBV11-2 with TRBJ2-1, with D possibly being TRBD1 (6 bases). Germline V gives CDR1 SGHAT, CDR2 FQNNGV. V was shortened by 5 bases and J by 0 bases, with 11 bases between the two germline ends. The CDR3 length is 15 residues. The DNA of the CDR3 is TGTGCCAGCAGCGGGGGCCGGAGCTCCTACAATGAGCAGTTCTTC. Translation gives CASSGGRSSYNEQFF. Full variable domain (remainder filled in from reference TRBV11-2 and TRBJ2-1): EAGVAQSPRYKIIEKRQSVAFWCNPISGHATLYWYQQILGQGPKLLIQFQNNGVVDDSQLPKDRFSAERLKGVDSTLKIQPAKLEDSAVYLCASSGGRSSYNEQFFGPGTRLTVL.

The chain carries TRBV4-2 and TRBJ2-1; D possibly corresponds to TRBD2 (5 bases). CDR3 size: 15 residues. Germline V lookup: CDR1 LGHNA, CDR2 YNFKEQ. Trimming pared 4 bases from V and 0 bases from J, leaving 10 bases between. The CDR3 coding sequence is TGTGCCAGCAGCCCATACGAGGGCTCCTACAATGAGCAGTTCTTC. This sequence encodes CASSPYEGSYNEQFF.

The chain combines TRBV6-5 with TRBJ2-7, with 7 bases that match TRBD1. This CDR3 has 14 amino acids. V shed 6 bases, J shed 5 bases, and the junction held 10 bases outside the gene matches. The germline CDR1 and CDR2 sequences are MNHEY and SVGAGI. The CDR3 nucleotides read TGTGCCAGCAGAAAGACAGGGTTTAGAGACGAGCAGTACTTC. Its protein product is CASRKTGFRDEQYF.

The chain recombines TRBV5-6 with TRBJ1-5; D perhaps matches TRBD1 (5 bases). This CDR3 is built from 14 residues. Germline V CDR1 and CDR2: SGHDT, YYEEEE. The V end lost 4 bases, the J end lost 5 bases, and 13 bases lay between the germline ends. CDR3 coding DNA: TGTGCCAGCAGCAATTGGGGGGACTATCAGCCCCAGCATTTT. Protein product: CASSNWGDYQPQHF.

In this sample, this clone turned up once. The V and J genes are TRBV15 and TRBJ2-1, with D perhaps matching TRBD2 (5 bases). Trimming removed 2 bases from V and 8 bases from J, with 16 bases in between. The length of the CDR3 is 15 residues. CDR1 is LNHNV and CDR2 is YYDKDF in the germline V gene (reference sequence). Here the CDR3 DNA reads TGTGCCACCAGCAGACAAATAGGGCCGAGGGATGAGCAGTTCTTC. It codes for CATSRQIGPRDEQFF.

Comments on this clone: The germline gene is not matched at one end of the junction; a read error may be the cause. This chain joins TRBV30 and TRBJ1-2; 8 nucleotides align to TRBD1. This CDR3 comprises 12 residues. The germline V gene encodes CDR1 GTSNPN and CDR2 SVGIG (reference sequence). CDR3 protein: CAWSDGGDRLHF. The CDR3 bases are TGTGCCTGGAGTGATGGGGGGGACAGGCTCCACTTC.

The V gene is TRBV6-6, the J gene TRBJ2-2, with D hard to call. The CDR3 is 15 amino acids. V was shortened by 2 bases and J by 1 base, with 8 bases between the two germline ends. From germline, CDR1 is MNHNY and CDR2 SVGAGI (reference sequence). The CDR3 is CASSYETLNTGELFF. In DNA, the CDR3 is TGTGCCAGCAGTTACGAGACTTTGAACACCGGGGAGCTGTTTTTT.

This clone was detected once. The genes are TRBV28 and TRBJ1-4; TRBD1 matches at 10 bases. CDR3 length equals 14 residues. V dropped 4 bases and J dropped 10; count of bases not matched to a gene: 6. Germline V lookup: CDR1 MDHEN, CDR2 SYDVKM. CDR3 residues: CASSSGQGFVKLFF. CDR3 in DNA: TGTGCCAGCAGTTCGGGACAGGGGTTTGTAAAACTGTTTTTT.

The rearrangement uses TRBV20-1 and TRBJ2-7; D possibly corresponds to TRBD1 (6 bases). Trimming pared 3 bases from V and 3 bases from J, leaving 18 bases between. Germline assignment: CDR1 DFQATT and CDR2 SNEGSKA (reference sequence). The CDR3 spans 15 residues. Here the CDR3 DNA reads TGCAGTGCTAGTGTCTCCGGGACACCAGGCTACGAGCAGTACTTC. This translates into CSASVSGTPGYEQYF.

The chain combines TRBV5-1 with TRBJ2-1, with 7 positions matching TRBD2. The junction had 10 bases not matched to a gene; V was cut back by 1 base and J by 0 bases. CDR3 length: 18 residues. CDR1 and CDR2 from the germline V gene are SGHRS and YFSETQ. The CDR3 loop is CASSLNPSGVSSYNEQFF. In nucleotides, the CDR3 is TGCGCCAGCAGCTTGAACCCTAGCGGAGTTAGCTCCTACAATGAGCAGTTCTTC.

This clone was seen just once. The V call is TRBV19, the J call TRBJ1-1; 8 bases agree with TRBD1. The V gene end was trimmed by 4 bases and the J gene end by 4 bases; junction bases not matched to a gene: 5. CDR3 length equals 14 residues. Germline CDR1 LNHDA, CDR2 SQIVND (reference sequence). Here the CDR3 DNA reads TGTGCCAGTAGTAACCTACAGGGGGTCACTGAAGCTTTCTTT. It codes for CASSNLQGVTEAFF.

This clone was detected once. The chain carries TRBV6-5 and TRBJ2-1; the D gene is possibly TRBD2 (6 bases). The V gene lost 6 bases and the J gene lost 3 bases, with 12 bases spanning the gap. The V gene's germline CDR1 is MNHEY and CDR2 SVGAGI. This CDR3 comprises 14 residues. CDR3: CASRRLGGYNEQFF. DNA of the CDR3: TGTGCCAGCAGACGACTCGGGGGCTACAATGAGCAGTTCTTC.

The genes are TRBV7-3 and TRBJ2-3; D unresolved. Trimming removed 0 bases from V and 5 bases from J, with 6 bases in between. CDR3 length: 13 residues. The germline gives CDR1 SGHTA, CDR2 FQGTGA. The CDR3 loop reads CASSLTALDTQYF. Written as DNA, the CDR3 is TGTGCCAGCAGCTTAACCGCGTTAGATACGCAGTATTTT.

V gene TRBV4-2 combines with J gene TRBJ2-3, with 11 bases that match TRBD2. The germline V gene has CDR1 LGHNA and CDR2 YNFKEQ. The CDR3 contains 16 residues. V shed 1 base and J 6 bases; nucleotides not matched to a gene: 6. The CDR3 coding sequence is TGTGCCAGCAGCCAAGTTACGGCTAGCGGGAGGGATACGCAGTATTTT. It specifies CASSQVTASGRDTQYF.

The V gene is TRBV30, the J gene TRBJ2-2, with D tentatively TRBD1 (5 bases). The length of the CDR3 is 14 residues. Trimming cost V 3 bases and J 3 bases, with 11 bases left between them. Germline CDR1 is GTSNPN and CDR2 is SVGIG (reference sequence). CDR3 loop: CAWRGQTYTGELFF. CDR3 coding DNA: TGTGCCTGGAGGGGGCAGACTTACACCGGGGAGCTGTTTTTT.

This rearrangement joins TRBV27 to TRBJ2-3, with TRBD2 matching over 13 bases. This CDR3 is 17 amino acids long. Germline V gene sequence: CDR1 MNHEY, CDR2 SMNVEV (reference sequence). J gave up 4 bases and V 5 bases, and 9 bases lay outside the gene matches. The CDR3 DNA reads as TGTGCCAGCAGTCCCAGAACTAGCGGGAGGGTTGCAGATACGCAGTATTTT. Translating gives CASSPRTSGRVADTQYF.

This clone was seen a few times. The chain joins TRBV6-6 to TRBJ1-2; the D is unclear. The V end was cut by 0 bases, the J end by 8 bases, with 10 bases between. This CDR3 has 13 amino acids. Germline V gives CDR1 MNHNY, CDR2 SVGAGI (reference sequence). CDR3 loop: CASSYSGPGGYTF. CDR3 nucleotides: TGTGCCAGCAGTTACTCGGGCCCTGGGGGCTACACCTTC.

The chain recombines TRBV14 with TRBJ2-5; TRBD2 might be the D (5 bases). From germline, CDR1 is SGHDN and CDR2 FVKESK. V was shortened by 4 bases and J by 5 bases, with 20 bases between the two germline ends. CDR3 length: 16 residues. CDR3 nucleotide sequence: TGTGCCAGCAGCCCGCGACTACAATGGGAGCAGGAGACCCAGTACTTC. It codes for CASSPRLQWEQETQYF.

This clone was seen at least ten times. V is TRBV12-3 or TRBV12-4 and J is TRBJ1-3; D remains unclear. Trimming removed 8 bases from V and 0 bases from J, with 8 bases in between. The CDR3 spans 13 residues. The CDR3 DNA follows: TGTGCCAGCGGCGACTACTCTGGAAACACCATATATTTT. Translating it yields CASGDYSGNTIYF.

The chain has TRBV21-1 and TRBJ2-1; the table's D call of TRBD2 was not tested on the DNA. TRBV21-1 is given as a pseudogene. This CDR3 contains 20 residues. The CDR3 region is CASSKNFGVVRRERNNEQFF. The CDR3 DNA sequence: TGTGCCAGCAGCAAAAATTTCGGGGTGGTACGGCGGGAGCGGAACAATGAGCAGTTCTTC.

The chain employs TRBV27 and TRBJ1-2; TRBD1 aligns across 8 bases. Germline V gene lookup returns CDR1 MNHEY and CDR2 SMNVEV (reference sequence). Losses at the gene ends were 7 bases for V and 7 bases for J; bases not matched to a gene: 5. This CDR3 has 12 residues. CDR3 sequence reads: CASKAGGLGYTF. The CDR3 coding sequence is TGTGCCAGCAAGGCAGGGGGCCTTGGCTACACCTTC.

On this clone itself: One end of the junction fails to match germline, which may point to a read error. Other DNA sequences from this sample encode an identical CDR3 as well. The CDR3 here is CASSQGGIEQYF. Here the CDR3 DNA reads TGTGCCAGCAGCCAAGGCGGGATCGAGCAGTACTTT. The V and J genes are TRBV14 and TRBJ2-7, with TRBD2 as a possible D gene (6 bases). Germline V CDR1 and CDR2: SGHDN, FVKESK. CDR3 size: 12 residues.

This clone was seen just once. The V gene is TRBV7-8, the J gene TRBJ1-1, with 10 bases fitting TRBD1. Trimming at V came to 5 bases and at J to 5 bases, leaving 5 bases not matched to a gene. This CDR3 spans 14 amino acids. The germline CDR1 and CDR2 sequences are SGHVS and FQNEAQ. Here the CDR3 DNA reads TGTGCCAGCAGCCAGGACAGGGGGGTAACTGAAGCTTTCTTT. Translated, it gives CASSQDRGVTEAFF.

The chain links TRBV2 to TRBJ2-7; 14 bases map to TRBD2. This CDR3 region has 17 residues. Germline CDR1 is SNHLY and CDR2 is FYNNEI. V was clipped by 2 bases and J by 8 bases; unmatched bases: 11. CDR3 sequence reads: CASSERLAGGPGRKQYF. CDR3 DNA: TGTGCCAGCAGTGAACGACTAGCGGGAGGGCCGGGTAGAAAGCAGTACTTC.